The clone carrying this T cell receptor (beta chain) was detected ten times or more. Its antigen is currently unknown. This record comes from a study of spatial heterogeneity in lung cancer. As for the study in general: Tumor regions showed TCR transcript counts that correlated strongly with a T cell module score from matched bulk RNA-seq.

Documented time point: sample taken at primary tumor resection. Material for sequencing was whole RNA from tumor, nontumor lung or frozen PBMC, left unsorted. MiXCR was run by TCRdb on the 5' RACE reads, yielding one entry per CDR3 protein. The sample carries around 5,000 distinct CDR3 sequences, over 25% recorded once. Regarding the study as a whole: Counts of expanded alpha and beta TCRs within tumors tracked the tumor nonsynonymous mutation count.

The starting material was lung tumor tissue, obtained at surgery. This TCR was recovered from a female donor with early-stage non-small cell lung cancer.

The CDR3 DNA sequence: TGTGCCAGCAGTGAACGCCCGAACCTGGGGACAGATACGCAGTATTTT. It codes for CASSERPNLGTDTQYF. The chain has TRBV6-1 and TRBJ2-3; the D is unclear. The CDR3 has 16 residues. V was shortened by 2 bases and J by 3 bases, with 15 bases between the two germline ends. Germline V gene sequence: CDR1 MNHNS, CDR2 SASEGT.